These 19 T cell receptor beta chains share one sample of origin, sequenced in a study of T cell responses to AZD1222 COVID-19 vaccine. Sequencing was performed with immunoSEQ multiplex PCR; in TCRdb, only in-frame clones are kept and a portion is missing. The sample comprises roughly 140,000 clones, 90% to 95% of which are singletons, and around 2.8% rests with the top ten. The input for sequencing was peripheral blood, taken on day 0 of MenACWY control vaccination. The receptors were sampled from an adult in good health.

The J gene is TRBJ2-1, the V gene TRBV5-1; 7 positions agree with TRBD1. The V gene's germline CDR1 is SGHRS and CDR2 YFSETQ. Trimming cost V 9 bases and J 3 bases; bases outside gene matches: 18. The CDR3 runs 17 residues. The CDR3 protein is CATRQGTALRFYNEQFF. The CDR3 coding sequence is TGCGCCACCCGGCAAGGGACAGCCCTTCGCTTCTACAATGAGCAGTTCTTC.

Concerning this clone itself: Additional DNA sequences in this sample encode the identical CDR3. The CDR3 region is CSASTGSNQPQHF. CDR3 nucleotides: TGCAGTGCTAGTACAGGTAGCAATCAGCCCCAGCATTTT. The chain employs TRBV20-1 and TRBJ1-5; D may be TRBD1 (5 bases). Germline V gene lookup returns CDR1 DFQATT and CDR2 SNEGSKA (reference sequence). The CDR3 extends over 13 amino acids. The V end was cut by 3 bases, the J end by 0 bases, with 6 bases between.

The genes are TRBV9 and TRBJ2-7; D gene ambiguous. CDR3 length equals 13 residues. V was pared by 4 bases and J by 2 bases, with 10 bases between. The germline gives CDR1 SGDLS, CDR2 YYNGEE. The CDR3 sequence is CASSNPGAYEQYF. The CDR3 nucleotides read TGTGCCAGCAGCAACCCTGGGGCCTACGAGCAGTACTTC. Supplemented by reference TRBV9 and TRBJ2-7, the full variable domain reads DSGVTQTPKHLITATGQRVTLRCSPRSGDLSVYWYQQSLDQGLQFLIQYYNGEERAKGNILERFSAQQFPDLHSELNLSSLELGDSALYFCASSNPGAYEQYFGPGTRLTVT.

Concerning this clone: In the same sample, other DNA sequences code for this CDR3. The V and J genes are TRBV5-1 and TRBJ2-7; 10 bases map to TRBD2. The CDR3 is 15 residues long. CDR1 is SGHRS and CDR2 is YFSETQ in the germline V gene. V was clipped by 3 bases and J by 4 bases; unmatched bases: 7. The CDR3 DNA is TGCGCCAGCAGCTCCCCTAGCGGGAGTAGTTACGAGCAGTACTTC. Translating gives CASSSPSGSSYEQYF.

V usage is TRBV3-1 (or the pseudogene TRBV3-2) and J usage is TRBJ1-1; D is uncertain. This CDR3 is built from 13 residues. Deletions cut 1 base from V and 6 bases from J, with 9 bases between. Per the germline V gene, CDR1 is LGHDT and CDR2 is YNNKEL (reference sequence). CDR3 protein: CASSQVRGAEAFF. The CDR3 DNA follows: TGTGCCAGCAGCCAAGTACGGGGAGCTGAAGCTTTCTTT.

The V call is TRBV28, the J call TRBJ1-5, with D possibly being TRBD1 (6 bases). This CDR3 is 12 amino acids long. Trimming pared 5 bases from V and 6 bases from J, leaving 8 bases between. CDR1 MDHEN and CDR2 SYDVKM come from the germline V gene. Here the CDR3 reads CASSTGAQPQHF. DNA of the CDR3: TGTGCCAGCAGTACGGGGGCTCAGCCCCAGCATTTT. The full variable domain, rest sourced from reference TRBV28 and TRBJ1-5, is DVKVTQSSRYLVKRTGEKVFLECVQDMDHENMFWYRQDPGLGLRLIYFSYDVKMKEKGDIPEGYSVSREKKERFSLILESASTNQTSMYLCASSTGAQPQHFGDGTRLSIL.

This chain links TRBV19 with TRBJ1-2; 8 bases fit TRBD1. Trimming cost V 6 bases and J 3 bases; bases outside gene matches: 9. Germline V CDR1 and CDR2: LNHDA, SQIVND (reference sequence). The CDR3 has 15 residues. CDR3 nucleotide sequence: TGTGCCAGTAGGACGACAGGGGACCGGTACTATGGCTACACCTTC. It translates to CASRTTGDRYYGYTF.

The rearrangement links TRBV6-1 to TRBJ1-2; tentative D call: TRBD1 (5 bases). V was clipped by 2 bases and J by 2 bases, with 21 bases between them. Germline lookup yields CDR1 MNHNS and CDR2 SASEGT. The CDR3 totals 18 residues. CDR3 amino acids: CASSERGAGPTGNYGYTF. The CDR3 DNA reads TGTGCCAGCAGTGAACGAGGGGCAGGGCCAACGGGGAACTATGGCTACACCTTC.

V gene TRBV6-4 combines with J gene TRBJ1-1, with D unclear. Trimming removed 4 bases at V and 3 bases at J, with 12 bases between. CDR3 length equals 14 residues. Germline loops: CDR1 MRHNA, CDR2 SNTAGT. The CDR3 loop reads CASSARHSDTEAFF. The CDR3 nucleotides are TGTGCCAGCAGTGCCCGACATTCAGACACTGAAGCTTTCTTT.

The rearrangement joins TRBV19 to TRBJ1-5; no clear D. The CDR3 totals 14 residues. With 2 bases removed from V and 5 bases from J, the gap between germline ends came to 10 bases. CDR1 is LNHDA and CDR2 is SQIVND in the germline V gene (reference sequence). CDR3 sequence reads: CASSIRQRDQPQHF. The CDR3 DNA reads TGTGCCAGTAGTATAAGGCAGAGGGATCAGCCCCAGCATTTT.

The chain employs TRBV19 and TRBJ1-5, with D hard to call. Germline V gene data show CDR1 as LNHDA and CDR2 as SQIVND (reference sequence). The CDR3 has 13 residues. Trimming took off 6 bases at V and 7 bases at J, with 13 bases between the two ends. CDR3 DNA sequence: TGTGCCAGTAGCTCAATCCCGGGGCAGCCCCAGCATTTT. Translating it yields CASSSIPGQPQHF.

This chain joins TRBV27 and TRBJ2-1, with 7 bases identical to TRBD2. J was trimmed by 0 bases and V by 6 bases; bases with no gene match: 8. The CDR3 has 16 residues. Germline values: CDR1 MNHEY, CDR2 SMNVEV (reference sequence). CDR3 in amino acids: CASRSTSDSSYNEQFF. The CDR3 DNA reads as TGTGCCAGCAGGTCCACTAGCGACAGCTCCTACAATGAGCAGTTCTTC.

This chain connects TRBV3-1 (or the pseudogene TRBV3-2) to TRBJ1-2; D is perhaps TRBD1 (6 bases). The CDR3 extends over 12 amino acids. Deletions cut 1 base from V and 7 bases from J, with 7 bases between. The germline gives CDR1 LGHDT, CDR2 YNNKEL (reference sequence). The CDR3 reads CASSQGDTGYTF. In nucleotides, the CDR3 is TGTGCCAGCAGCCAAGGGGACACTGGCTACACCTTC.

The chain combines TRBV14 with TRBJ2-7, with no clear D. The V and J ends lost 0 bases and 3 bases respectively, with 6 bases between them. The CDR3 spans 13 residues. Germline loops: CDR1 SGHDN, CDR2 FVKESK. The CDR3 sequence is CASSQEHIYEQYF. The CDR3 coding sequence is TGTGCCAGCAGCCAAGAACACATCTACGAGCAGTACTTC.

V and J are TRBV11-2 and TRBJ1-2; 8 nucleotides agree with TRBD1. Per the germline V gene, CDR1 is SGHAT and CDR2 is FQNNGV. CDR3 length: 13 amino acids. Trimming removed 5 bases from V and 4 bases from J; junction bases left unmatched: 3. For the CDR3, the DNA is TGTGCCAGCAGCCCCCAGGGGGCCTATGGCTACACCTTC. Translated, it gives CASSPQGAYGYTF. Full variable domain (missing parts from reference TRBV11-2 and TRBJ1-2): EAGVAQSPRYKIIEKRQSVAFWCNPISGHATLYWYQQILGQGPKLLIQFQNNGVVDDSQLPKDRFSAERLKGVDSTLKIQPAKLEDSAVYLCASSPQGAYGYTFGSGTRLTVV.

The chain couples TRBV3-1 (or the pseudogene TRBV3-2) to TRBJ1-1; TRBD1 might be the D (6 bases). The V and J ends lost 7 bases and 3 bases respectively, with 12 bases between them. CDR1 is LGHDT, CDR2 YNNKEL, per germline (reference sequence). This CDR3 is 13 amino acids long. CDR3 coding DNA: TGTGCCAGCAATCAGAGGGGGTACACTGAAGCTTTCTTT. Residues: CASNQRGYTEAFF.

The J gene is TRBJ1-1, the V gene TRBV15; maybe TRBD1 (5 bases). The CDR3 loop spans 16 amino acids. V was cut by 0 bases and J by 1 base, with 12 bases left in between. Germline assignment: CDR1 LNHNV and CDR2 YYDKDF (reference sequence). CDR3 nucleotides: TGTGCCACCAGCAGAGATCTAGTGACAGCGAACACTGAAGCTTTCTTT. Amino acid sequence: CATSRDLVTANTEAFF.

This chain connects TRBV27 to TRBJ1-6; the D gene is possibly TRBD1 (5 bases). V dropped 3 bases and J dropped 11 bases, with 11 bases sitting between them. The CDR3 has 13 amino acids. Germline lookup yields CDR1 MNHEY and CDR2 SMNVEV (reference sequence). This chain's CDR3 is CASSLMQGAPLHF. Here the CDR3 DNA reads TGTGCCAGCAGTTTGATGCAGGGCGCACCCCTCCACTTT.

The chain uses TRBV5-5 and TRBJ1-2; 7 bases match TRBD1. Germline V lookup: CDR1 SGHKS, CDR2 YYEKEE (reference sequence). With 5 bases clipped from V and 8 bases from J, the junction kept 9 bases outside the gene matches. The CDR3 is made up of 13 amino acids. DNA for the CDR3: TGTGCCAGCAGGCCAGGGACAGTGAGAGGCTACACCTTC. Protein product: CASRPGTVRGYTF.